Below, 10 T cell receptor beta chains from the same sample are listed, as sequenced in a study of vaccination and CD4 T cells after COVID-19. Treatment: approximately 9-day PBMC culture with coronavirus spike peptide pools or control peptides (ViraFEST assay). The Oncomine TCR Beta short-read assay sequenced DNA from cultured CD4+ T cells. TCRdb redid the calling of the PCR reads with MiXCR, one entry per CDR3 protein. This table has roughly 3,700 distinct CDR3 sequences, 16% appearing once. No cognate antigen is known for these TCRs. What was sequenced was CD4+ T cells from blood, cultured in vitro. The source of these receptors is a human donor who had recovered from COVID-19.

This clonotype showed up just a few times. This sequence joins TRBV12-3 or TRBV12-4 and TRBJ1-2; D ambiguous. V gave up 6 bases and J gave up 0 bases, with 14 bases separating them. This CDR3 region has 15 residues. As DNA, the CDR3 is TGTGCCAGCAGCCTGCTGATAGATACTAACTATGGCTACACCTTC. This encodes CASSLLIDTNYGYTF.

The J gene is TRBJ1-4, the V gene TRBV29-1; 10 nucleotides agree with TRBD1. CDR1 SQVTM and CDR2 ANQGSEA come from the germline V gene. This CDR3 has 12 residues. Germline trimming cut 7 bases from V and 8 bases from J; bases unmatched to any gene: 4. CDR3 amino acids: CSGRTGGEKLFF. CDR3 sequence (DNA): TGCAGCGGTCGGACAGGGGGGGAAAAACTGTTTTTT.

The chain employs TRBV24-1 and TRBJ1-2, with 9 nucleotides matching TRBD1. The length of the CDR3 is 18 residues. With V trimmed by 0 bases and J by 4 bases, 11 bases remained unmatched. Germline loops: CDR1 KGHDR, CDR2 SFDVKD. The CDR3 here is CATSDLSQDRGFFYGYTF. The CDR3, as DNA: TGTGCCACCAGTGATTTGTCACAGGACAGGGGTTTTTTCTATGGCTACACCTTC.

The chain recombines TRBV30 with TRBJ1-4; D ambiguous. Germline CDR1 GTSNPN, CDR2 SVGIG (reference sequence). This CDR3 has 14 residues. V was shortened by 0 bases and J by 6 bases, with 11 bases between the two germline ends. This CDR3 is CAWSVAPWDEKLFF. CDR3 DNA: TGTGCCTGGAGTGTAGCCCCGTGGGATGAAAAACTGTTTTTT.

The CDR3 spells CASSLDRPGNTIYF. The CDR3 nucleotides read TGTGCCAGCAGCTTAGACAGGCCGGGAAACACCATATATTTT. The rearrangement links TRBV11-2 to TRBJ1-3; D not certain. V lost 0 bases, J lost 4 bases, and 7 bases lay in between. This CDR3 is 14 amino acids long. CDR1 is SGHAT and CDR2 is FQNNGV in the germline V gene. Filled out from reference TRBV11-2 and TRBJ1-3, the complete variable domain reads EAGVAQSPRYKIIEKRQSVAFWCNPISGHATLYWYQQILGQGPKLLIQFQNNGVVDDSQLPKDRFSAERLKGVDSTLKIQPAKLEDSAVYLCASSLDRPGNTIYFGEGSWLTVV.

This clonotype is classed as medium-sized. This chain uses TRBV6-5 with TRBJ1-4, with a weak D call TRBD1 (6 bases). The germline gives CDR1 MNHEY, CDR2 SVGAGI. V lost 4 bases and J 1 base, leaving 7 bases between the germline ends. The CDR3 sequence is 14 residues long. The CDR3 DNA sequence: TGTGCCAGCAGTTCGACAGGAACTAATGAAAAACTGTTTTTT. Translated, it gives CASSSTGTNEKLFF.

This chain joins TRBV10-3 and TRBJ2-5; D possibly corresponds to TRBD1 (6 bases). Germline loops: CDR1 ENHRY, CDR2 SYGVKD. The CDR3 has 14 amino acids. Trimming pared 3 bases from V and 3 bases from J, leaving 11 bases between. The CDR3 reads CAISDTDREETQYF. The CDR3 coding sequence is TGTGCCATCAGTGACACGGACAGAGAAGAGACCCAGTACTTC.

V gene TRBV27 combines with J gene TRBJ2-1; 10 positions match TRBD1. J lost 6 bases, V lost 4 bases, and 9 bases had no gene match. Germline V gene data show CDR1 as MNHEY and CDR2 as SMNVEV (reference sequence). CDR3 size: 16 residues. Written as DNA, the CDR3 is TGTGCCAGCAGTTCGCATCGACAGGGGGCAGGCAATGAGCAGTTCTTC. Translating it yields CASSSHRQGAGNEQFF.

This chain links TRBV20-1 with TRBJ2-7; D is perhaps TRBD1 (6 bases). Germline-derived CDR1 and CDR2 are DFQATT and SNEGSKA (reference sequence). Trimming took 6 bases from V and 4 from J, leaving 10 bases between them. This CDR3 spans 11 amino acids. Here the CDR3 reads CSAYRVYEQYF. The CDR3 nucleotides are TGCAGTGCCTACAGGGTTTACGAGCAGTACTTC.

This clonotype is labeled as medium-sized. The chain is built from TRBV20-1 and TRBJ1-2; the match to TRBD1 covers 7 bases. The V and J ends lost 1 base and 7 bases, in that order; junction bases with no gene match: 6. Germline lookup yields CDR1 DFQATT and CDR2 SNEGSKA (reference sequence). The CDR3 is 13 amino acids. In DNA, the CDR3 is TGCAGTGCTAGAGTTACAGGGGTGTTTGGCTACACCTTC. Amino acids: CSARVTGVFGYTF.